One and the same sample provided the 23 T cell receptor beta chains below, sequenced in a study of T cell responses to AZD1222 COVID-19 vaccine. Clones were read by immunoSEQ multiplex PCR, and TCRdb kept only the in-frame ones, dropping some. This sample carries approximately 150,000 clones, 85% to 95% of them seen once, and the ten largest clones take around 10%. Sequenced material: peripheral blood, taken after recovery from COVID-19. The receptors were gathered from an adult who had recovered from COVID-19.

This sequence joins TRBV5-1 and TRBJ1-5; 8 bases align to TRBD1. Germline V gene lookup returns CDR1 SGHRS and CDR2 YFSETQ. V lost 4 bases and J lost 7; bases outside the gene matches: 7. The CDR3 totals 14 residues. CDR3 in DNA: TGCGCCAGCAGCCCTCAGGGGGCAGAACAGCCCCAGCATTTT. Translation: CASSPQGAEQPQHF.

In regard to this clone: An end of the junction differs from the germline gene, which may be a read error. The chain recombines TRBV28 with TRBJ2-7; D is uncertain. Germline-derived CDR1 and CDR2 are MDHEN and SYDVKM. The CDR3 is 12 amino acids. DNA for the CDR3: TGTGCCAGCAGTCGCCTAAACCGAGACCCGCTCTTC. As protein: CASSRLNRDPLF.

Concerning this clone itself: At one of its ends the junction is not consistent with the germline gene, which may arise from a read error. The chain has TRBV11-2 and TRBJ2-1; no clear D. The CDR3 extends over 11 amino acids. Germline V gene data show CDR1 as SGHAT and CDR2 as FQNNGV. The CDR3 DNA is TGTGCCAGCAGCTTAGTTGATGATCAGTTCTTC. As protein: CASSLVDDQFF.

The chain recombines TRBV5-1 with TRBJ2-1; 11 bases are a match to TRBD1. The CDR3 has 17 residues. Trimming cost V 3 bases and J 10 bases; bases outside gene matches: 15. CDR1 is SGHRS and CDR2 is YFSETQ in the germline V gene. DNA of the CDR3: TGCGCCAGCAGCTCCGGACAGGGGGCCCCCTCAAATTGGGAGCAGTTCTTC. Translating it yields CASSSGQGAPSNWEQFF.

This clone was observed a single time. The genes are TRBV4-2 and TRBJ2-1, with D perhaps matching TRBD1 (6 bases). The germline CDR1 and CDR2 sequences are LGHNA and YNFKEQ. The CDR3 consists of 17 residues. V was trimmed by 0 bases and J by 7 bases, leaving 19 bases between them. The CDR3 DNA reads as TGTGCCAGCAGCCAAGACGAGAAGGGGGAGTGGGGAAATGAGCAGTTCTTC. Translated: CASSQDEKGEWGNEQFF.

The genes are TRBV6-5 and TRBJ2-7, with 12 bases that match TRBD2. CDR1 is MNHEY and CDR2 is SVGAGI in the germline V gene. This CDR3 is 15 amino acids long. V was pared by 0 bases and J by 6 bases, with 3 bases of the junction left unmatched. The CDR3 protein is CASSYSLAGGFEQYF. DNA for the CDR3: TGTGCCAGCAGTTACTCGCTAGCGGGAGGGTTCGAGCAGTACTTC.

J is TRBJ2-5 and V is TRBV11-2; possibly TRBD1 for D (5 bases). Trimming took 2 bases from V and 1 from J, leaving 8 bases between them. The CDR3 runs 14 residues. The germline gives CDR1 SGHAT, CDR2 FQNNGV. For the CDR3, the DNA is TGTGCCAGCAGCTTACAGGGAATCCAAGAGACCCAGTACTTC. Encoded protein: CASSLQGIQETQYF.

The chain couples TRBV3-1 (or the pseudogene TRBV3-2) to TRBJ2-5; a possible D gene is TRBD2 (5 bases). This CDR3 comprises 15 residues. Germline V gene lookup returns CDR1 LGHDT and CDR2 YNNKEL (reference sequence). V shed 0 bases and J shed 5 bases, with 13 bases lying between them. This chain's CDR3 is CASSQDLGVRETQYF. The DNA of the CDR3 is TGTGCCAGCAGCCAAGATCTCGGGGTCCGCGAGACCCAGTACTTC.

The V gene is TRBV15, the J gene TRBJ1-2; D remains ambiguous. The V gene's germline CDR1 is LNHNV and CDR2 YYDKDF (reference sequence). Trimming stripped 1 base from V and 4 bases from J, with 7 bases between. CDR3 length equals 13 residues. The DNA of the CDR3 is TGTGCCACCAGCAGAGCGGGAATCTATGGCTACACCTTC. Translating gives CATSRAGIYGYTF.

This chain uses TRBV28 with TRBJ1-4; TRBD1 is a possible D gene (6 bases). V was clipped by 6 bases and J by 7 bases, with 15 bases between them. This CDR3 is 14 amino acids long. The germline CDR1 and CDR2 sequences are MDHEN and SYDVKM. DNA of the CDR3: TGTGCCAGCAGCCTACAGGGTGTTCGTGAAAAACTGTTTTTT. As protein: CASSLQGVREKLFF.

The rearrangement joins TRBV6-5 to TRBJ2-3; the match to TRBD1 covers 8 bases. Germline V CDR1 and CDR2: MNHEY, SVGAGI. With V trimmed by 6 bases and J by 4 bases, 9 bases remained unmatched. The CDR3 spans 15 residues. The DNA of the CDR3 is TGTGCCAGCAGCACCGACAGGGGCAGTTCAGATACGCAGTATTTT. It yields the protein CASSTDRGSSDTQYF.

This clone was observed once. The CDR3 DNA reads as TGCAGCGTTGACGGTGGGGTGATGAACACTGAAGCTTTCTTT. Translating it yields CSVDGGVMNTEAFF. The chain carries TRBV29-1 and TRBJ1-1; the D is unclear. V lost 3 bases and J lost 0, with 11 bases in between. Per germline, CDR1 SQVTM and CDR2 ANQGSEA. The CDR3 sequence is 14 residues long. The whole variable domain, remainder taken from reference TRBV29-1 and TRBJ1-1, is SAVISQKPSRDICQRGTSLTIQCQVDSQVTMMFWYRQQPGQSLTLIATANQGSEATYESGFVIDKFPISRPNLTFSTLTVSNMSPEDSSIYLCSVDGGVMNTEAFFGQGTRLTVV.

This chain uses TRBV18 with TRBJ2-5; TRBD2 agrees at 8 bases. The germline V gene encodes CDR1 KGHSH and CDR2 LQKENI. CDR3 size: 16 residues. Trimming at V came to 0 bases and at J to 5 bases, leaving 8 bases not matched to a gene. The CDR3 loop reads CASSPPPGGPGETQYF. The CDR3 DNA reads TGTGCCAGCTCACCACCGCCGGGAGGGCCGGGTGAGACCCAGTACTTC.

The gene calls are TRBV6-4 and TRBJ1-5; TRBD1 is a possible D gene (6 bases). Trimming shortened V by 7 bases and J by 4 bases, and 17 bases separated the two germline ends. Germline assignment: CDR1 MRHNA and CDR2 SNTAGT. The CDR3 totals 15 residues. The CDR3 bases are TGTGCCAGCATCCGTGCCTACCAGGGGAATCAGCCCCAGCATTTT. Translation gives CASIRAYQGNQPQHF.

The CDR3 here is CASSPETSREQYF. The DNA of the CDR3 is TGTGCCAGCTCACCAGAGACTAGTCGGGAGCAGTACTTC. This chain uses TRBV18 with TRBJ2-7, with D perhaps TRBD2 (6 bases). Germline lookup yields CDR1 KGHSH and CDR2 LQKENI. This CDR3 has 13 residues. V dropped 2 bases and J dropped 7 bases, with 12 bases sitting between them.

The V call is TRBV28, the J call TRBJ1-2; 9 positions match TRBD1. The length of the CDR3 is 15 residues. CDR1 is MDHEN, CDR2 SYDVKM, per germline. J was trimmed by 4 bases and V by 5 bases; bases with no gene match: 8. The CDR3, as DNA: TGTGCCAGCAGTCCTGGACAGGGGACCTTCTATGGCTACACCTTC. Its translation is CASSPGQGTFYGYTF.

The rearrangement joins TRBV6-5 to TRBJ2-7, with 8 bases aligning to TRBD2. Germline V CDR1 and CDR2: MNHEY, SVGAGI. There are 14 residues in the CDR3. V was clipped by 4 bases and J by 5 bases; unmatched bases: 7. DNA for the CDR3: TGTGCCAGCAGTTCTTTAGCGGGGTTCAACGAGCAGTACTTC. As protein: CASSSLAGFNEQYF.

This chain uses TRBV18 with TRBJ1-2; 12 nucleotides agree with TRBD1. CDR1 is KGHSH and CDR2 is LQKENI in the germline V gene. The trim removed 4 bases at V and 4 bases at J, leaving 7 bases unmatched. CDR3 length: 16 residues. CDR3 in DNA: TGTGCCAGCTCACTGGGGACAGGGGGCCGCTCCTATGGCTACACCTTC. It is translated as CASSLGTGGRSYGYTF.

The chain uses TRBV19 and TRBJ1-1; perhaps TRBD1 as D (5 bases). The CDR3 has 14 residues. Germline CDR1 reads LNHDA; CDR2 reads SQIVND (reference sequence). V lost 6 bases and J lost 4, with 15 bases in between. The CDR3 sequence is CASSLQGFSTEAFF. CDR3 sequence (DNA): TGTGCCAGTAGCCTTCAGGGTTTTAGCACTGAAGCTTTCTTT.

The V and J genes are TRBV11-3 and TRBJ2-7; TRBD1 is a possible D gene (6 bases). Germline V lookup: CDR1 SGHNT, CDR2 YENEEA. This CDR3 is 15 amino acids long. V was trimmed by 2 bases and J by 6 bases, leaving 17 bases between them. CDR3 sequence: CASSLSTGPASEQYF. The CDR3 region has the DNA TGTGCCAGCAGCTTATCAACAGGGCCGGCGTCCGAGCAGTACTTC.

The genes are TRBV6-5 and TRBJ2-5; the D gene is possibly TRBD2 (6 bases). V was clipped by 6 bases and J by 5 bases, with 16 bases between them. CDR3 length equals 14 residues. Germline-derived CDR1 and CDR2 are MNHEY and SVGAGI. CDR3 bases: TGTGCCAGCAGCCGTTGGACGGCGGGGGAGACCCAGTACTTC. This translates into CASSRWTAGETQYF.

The chain uses TRBV2 and TRBJ1-4, with D possibly TRBD1 on 5 matching bases. With 0 bases removed from V and 8 bases from J, the gap between germline ends came to 13 bases. The CDR3 is 15 residues long. Germline lookup yields CDR1 SNHLY and CDR2 FYNNEI. The CDR3: CASSEAAGRPEKLFF. CDR3 nucleotides: TGTGCCAGCAGTGAAGCCGCGGGGCGCCCCGAAAAACTGTTTTTT.

The V and J genes are TRBV10-2 and TRBJ2-3, with D unclear. The germline gives CDR1 WSHSY, CDR2 SAAADI. V was pared by 2 bases and J by 1 base, with 4 bases between. This CDR3 is built from 13 residues. The CDR3 here is CASSEVRTDTQYF. The CDR3, as DNA: TGCGCCAGCAGTGAGGTCCGCACAGATACGCAGTATTTT.